The 13 T cell receptor beta chains given below trace back to one sample, sequenced in a study of graft-versus-host responses after intestinal transplantation. These receptors have no known antigen. Libraries were prepared by immunoSEQ multiplex PCR; TCRdb keeps only in-frame clonotypes and omits some of them. This table has 80,000 to 100,000 clones, 91% appearing once. The material was unstimulated CD4+ T cells sorted from spleen or lymph node cells, obtained before transplant. The receptors here all came from a human donor who was the organ donor for an intestinal transplant.

J is TRBJ1-3 and V is TRBV5-1; no clear D. This CDR3 contains 17 residues. V was trimmed by 3 bases and J by 0 bases, leaving 16 bases between them. Germline values: CDR1 SGHRS, CDR2 YFSETQ. The CDR3 sequence is CASSSPRTEFSGNTIYF. DNA for the CDR3: TGCGCCAGCAGCTCCCCACGGACTGAATTCTCTGGAAACACCATATATTTT.

The chain recombines TRBV9 with TRBJ1-1, with 8 bases aligning to TRBD1. The J segment lost 1 base and the V segment lost 3 bases, leaving 2 bases of the junction unmatched. The CDR3 is made up of 14 amino acids. The germline gives CDR1 SGDLS, CDR2 YYNGEE. CDR3 sequence: CASSAGQGNTEAFF. The CDR3 DNA reads TGTGCCAGCAGCGCCGGACAGGGGAACACTGAAGCTTTCTTT.

V and J are TRBV25-1 and TRBJ1-4; no firm D call. Looked up from germline, CDR1 is MGHDK and CDR2 is SYGVNS. The CDR3 has 14 amino acids. V lost 3 bases and J 4 bases, leaving 9 bases between the germline ends. CDR3 in DNA: TGTGCCAGCAGTGAGGTGGGCCTTAATGAAAAACTGTTTTTT. This gives the protein CASSEVGLNEKLFF.

The rearrangement uses TRBV27 and TRBJ1-2; possibly TRBD1 for D (5 bases). Germline V gene lookup returns CDR1 MNHEY and CDR2 SMNVEV (reference sequence). CDR3 length: 11 amino acids. The V and J ends lost 2 bases and 10 bases respectively, with 8 bases between them. The CDR3 here is CASSLGGVYTF. DNA of the CDR3: TGTGCCAGCAGTTTAGGGGGGGTCTACACCTTC.

The rearrangement uses TRBV7-2 and TRBJ1-4; 8 bases are a match to TRBD1. CDR1 is SGHTA and CDR2 is FQGNSA in the germline V gene. The CDR3 loop spans 15 amino acids. The V and J ends lost 5 bases and 7 bases, in that order; junction bases with no gene match: 9. The CDR3 DNA reads TGTGCCAGCAGCCCCCAGGGGGCCAAGGGTGAAAAACTGTTTTTT. This translates into CASSPQGAKGEKLFF.

This rearrangement joins TRBV5-1 to TRBJ2-7, with 10 bases aligning to TRBD2. Germline CDR1 and CDR2: SGHRS and YFSETQ. Losses at the gene ends were 6 bases for V and 4 bases for J; bases not matched to a gene: 7. The CDR3 is made up of 14 amino acids. The CDR3 sequence: CASTLAGGAYEQYF. CDR3 bases: TGCGCCAGCACCTTAGCGGGGGGTGCTTACGAGCAGTACTTC.

The V gene is TRBV7-3, the J gene TRBJ2-3; 7 nucleotides line up with TRBD2. The CDR3 has 13 residues. Unmatched junction bases numbered 0, after V lost 5 bases and J lost 1 base. Germline V gene lookup returns CDR1 SGHTA and CDR2 FQGTGA. The CDR3 coding sequence is TGTGCCAGCAGCCGGGGGGGCACAGATACGCAGTATTTT. This codes for CASSRGGTDTQYF.

The V and J genes are TRBV5-1 and TRBJ2-1, with 7 positions matching TRBD2. The J segment lost 15 bases and the V segment lost 0 bases, leaving 9 bases of the junction unmatched. Germline V gene lookup returns CDR1 SGHRS and CDR2 YFSETQ. The CDR3 covers 13 residues. In nucleotides, the CDR3 is TGCGCCAGCAGCTTGGATAGCCGGCGGGGGAGGTTCTTC. Translating gives CASSLDSRRGRFF. Drawing the rest from reference TRBV5-1 and TRBJ2-1, the complete variable domain is KAGVTQTPRYLIKTRGQQVTLSCSPISGHRSVSWYQQTPGQGLQFLFEYFSETQRNKGNFPGRFSGRQFSNSRSEMNVSTLELGDSALYLCASSLDSRRGRFFGPGTRLTVL.

This chain links TRBV9 with TRBJ2-5, with D perhaps TRBD2 (6 bases). Per the germline V gene, CDR1 is SGDLS and CDR2 is YYNGEE. CDR3 size: 17 residues. The germline V and J ends were trimmed by 2 bases and 2 bases, with 19 bases remaining between them. The CDR3 spells CASSVGRRTGLQETQYF. The CDR3 bases are TGTGCCAGCAGCGTGGGGAGGAGGACTGGCCTTCAAGAGACCCAGTACTTC.

The chain couples TRBV7-2 to TRBJ2-1, with 15 bases fitting TRBD2. Per germline, CDR1 SGHTA and CDR2 FQGNSA. J was trimmed by 0 bases and V by 6 bases; bases with no gene match: 9. The CDR3 sequence is 19 residues long. The CDR3: CASSLPGLAGGGSYNEQFF. The CDR3 DNA follows: TGTGCCAGCAGTCTACCGGGACTAGCGGGGGGAGGCTCCTACAATGAGCAGTTCTTC.

The CDR3 is CASSLNFGTDTQYF. The CDR3 region has the DNA TGCGCCAGCAGCTTAAATTTCGGCACAGATACGCAGTATTTT. This sequence joins TRBV5-1 and TRBJ2-3, with unresolved D. The ends were cut back, 2 bases at V and 1 base at J, with 8 bases in the middle. Germline lookup yields CDR1 SGHRS and CDR2 YFSETQ. The CDR3 spans 14 residues. Based on the CDR3 plus reference TRBV5-1 and TRBJ2-3, the full variable domain is KAGVTQTPRYLIKTRGQQVTLSCSPISGHRSVSWYQQTPGQGLQFLFEYFSETQRNKGNFPGRFSGRQFSNSRSEMNVSTLELGDSALYLCASSLNFGTDTQYFGPGTRLTVL.

The V gene is TRBV5-1, the J gene TRBJ1-3; D may be TRBD1 (5 bases). Germline CDR1 reads SGHRS; CDR2 reads YFSETQ. V lost 5 bases to trimming and J lost 2 bases, with 11 bases between them. The CDR3 loop spans 14 amino acids. CDR3 sequence (DNA): TGCGCCAGCAGGCGGCAAGGGGCTGGAAACACCATATATTTT. Amino acids: CASRRQGAGNTIYF.

In DNA form, the CDR3 reads TGTGCCAGTTCAAGGAAGGAGGGCGAGCAGTACTTC. Translated, it gives CASSRKEGEQYF. This rearrangement joins TRBV18 to TRBJ2-7; TRBD2 might be the D (6 bases). V was shortened by 9 bases and J by 6 bases, with 15 bases between the two germline ends. The CDR3 spans 12 residues. Germline CDR1 reads KGHSH; CDR2 reads LQKENI.